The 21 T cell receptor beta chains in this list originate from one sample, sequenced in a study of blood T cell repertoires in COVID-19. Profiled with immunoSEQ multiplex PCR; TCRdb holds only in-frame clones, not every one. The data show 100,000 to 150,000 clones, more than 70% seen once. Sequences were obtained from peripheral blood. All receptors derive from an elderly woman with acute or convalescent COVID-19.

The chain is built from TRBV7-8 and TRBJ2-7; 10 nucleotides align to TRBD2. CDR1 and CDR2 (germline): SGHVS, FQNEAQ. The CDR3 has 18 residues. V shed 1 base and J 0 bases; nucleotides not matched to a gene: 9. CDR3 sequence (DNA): TGTGCCAGCAGCTTAGGAATAGCGGGAGGCAGAAGCTCCTACGAGCAGTACTTC. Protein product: CASSLGIAGGRSSYEQYF.

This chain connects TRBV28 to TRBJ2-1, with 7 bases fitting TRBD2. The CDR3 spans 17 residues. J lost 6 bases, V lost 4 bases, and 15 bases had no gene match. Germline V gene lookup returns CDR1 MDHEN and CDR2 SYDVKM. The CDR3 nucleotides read TGTGCCAGCAGTTCCTCTCATAGCGGGCCGAACGTCAATGAGCAGTTCTTC. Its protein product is CASSSSHSGPNVNEQFF.

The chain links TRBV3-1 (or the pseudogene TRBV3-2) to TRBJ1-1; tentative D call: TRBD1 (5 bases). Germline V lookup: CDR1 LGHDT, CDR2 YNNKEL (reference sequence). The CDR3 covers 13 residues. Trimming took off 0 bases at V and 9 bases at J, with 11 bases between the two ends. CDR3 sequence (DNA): TGTGCCAGCAGCCAAGAACAGGCTTCGAAAGCTTTCTTT. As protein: CASSQEQASKAFF.

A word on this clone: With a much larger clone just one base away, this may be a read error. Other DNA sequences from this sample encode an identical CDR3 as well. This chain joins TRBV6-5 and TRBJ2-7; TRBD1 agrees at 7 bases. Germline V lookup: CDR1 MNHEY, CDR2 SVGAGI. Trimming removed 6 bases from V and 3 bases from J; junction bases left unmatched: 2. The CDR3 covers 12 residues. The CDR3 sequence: CASRGDSYEQYF. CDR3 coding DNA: TGTGCCAGCAGAGGGGACAGCTACGAGCAGTACTTC.

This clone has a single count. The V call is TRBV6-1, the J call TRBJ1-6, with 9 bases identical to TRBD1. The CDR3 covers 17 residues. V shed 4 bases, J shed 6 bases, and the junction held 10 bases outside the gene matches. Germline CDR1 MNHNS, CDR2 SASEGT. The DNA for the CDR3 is TGTGCCAGCAGTGGCCGTCCACCGGGACAGGGTAATTCACCCCTCCACTTT. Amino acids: CASSGRPPGQGNSPLHF.

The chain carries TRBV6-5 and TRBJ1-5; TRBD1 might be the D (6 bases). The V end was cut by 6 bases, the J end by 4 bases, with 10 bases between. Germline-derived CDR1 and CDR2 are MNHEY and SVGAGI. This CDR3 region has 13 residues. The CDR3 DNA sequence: TGTGCCAGCAGACACAGGGAAAATCAGCCCCAGCATTTT. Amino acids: CASRHRENQPQHF.

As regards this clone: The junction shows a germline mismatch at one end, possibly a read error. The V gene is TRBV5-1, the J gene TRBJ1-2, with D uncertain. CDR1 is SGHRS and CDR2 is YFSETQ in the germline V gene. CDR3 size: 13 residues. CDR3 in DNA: TGCGTCAGCAGCCCAACGGGTCTGGATGGCTACACCTTC. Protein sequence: CVSSPTGLDGYTF.

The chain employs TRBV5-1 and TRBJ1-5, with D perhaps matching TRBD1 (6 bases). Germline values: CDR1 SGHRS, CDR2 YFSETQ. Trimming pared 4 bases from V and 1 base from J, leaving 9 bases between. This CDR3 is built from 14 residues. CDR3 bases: TGCGCCAGCAGCGAGGGGGACAGCAATCAGCCCCAGCATTTT. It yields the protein CASSEGDSNQPQHF.

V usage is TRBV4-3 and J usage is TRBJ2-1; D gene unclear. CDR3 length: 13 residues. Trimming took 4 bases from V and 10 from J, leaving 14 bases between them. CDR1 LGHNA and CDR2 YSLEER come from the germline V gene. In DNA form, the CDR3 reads TGCGCCAGCAGCCCAGTGGGTACGCGGGAGCAGTTCTTC. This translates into CASSPVGTREQFF.

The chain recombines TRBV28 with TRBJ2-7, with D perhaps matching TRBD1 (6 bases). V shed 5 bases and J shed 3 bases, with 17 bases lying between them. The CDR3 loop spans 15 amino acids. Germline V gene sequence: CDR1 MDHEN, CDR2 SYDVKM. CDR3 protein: CASSPATGWSYEQYF. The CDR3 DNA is TGTGCCAGCAGTCCTGCGACAGGTTGGAGCTACGAGCAGTACTTC.

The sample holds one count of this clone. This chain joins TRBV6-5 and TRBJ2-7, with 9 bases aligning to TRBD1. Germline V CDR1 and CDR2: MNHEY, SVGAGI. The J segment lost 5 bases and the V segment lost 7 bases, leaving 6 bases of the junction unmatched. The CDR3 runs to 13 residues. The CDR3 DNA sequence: TGTGCCAGCACCACGGGGACAGGGAACGAGCAGTACTTC. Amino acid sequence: CASTTGTGNEQYF.

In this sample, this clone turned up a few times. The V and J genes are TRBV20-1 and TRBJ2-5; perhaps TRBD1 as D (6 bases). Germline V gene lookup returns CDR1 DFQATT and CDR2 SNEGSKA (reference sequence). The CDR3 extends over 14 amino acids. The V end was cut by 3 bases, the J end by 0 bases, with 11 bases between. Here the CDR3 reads CSASRQDYQETQYF. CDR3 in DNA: TGCAGTGCTAGTAGACAGGACTACCAAGAGACCCAGTACTTC.

CDR3 DNA sequence: TGTGCCAGCAGCGTAGAGGGGACTAGGGGTCTCAAGCAGTACTTC. Translated, it gives CASSVEGTRGLKQYF. The chain employs TRBV9 and TRBJ2-7; 8 nucleotides line up with TRBD2. The length of the CDR3 is 15 residues. Losses at the gene ends were 0 bases for V and 8 bases for J; bases not matched to a gene: 10. Germline V CDR1 and CDR2: SGDLS, YYNGEE.

CDR3 DNA sequence: TGTGCCAGCAGTTACACAGGGGGCTGGACCGGGGAGCTGTTTTTT. Protein: CASSYTGGWTGELFF. The rearrangement joins TRBV6-5 to TRBJ2-2; 9 positions agree with TRBD1. J was trimmed by 5 bases and V by 2 bases; bases with no gene match: 3. This CDR3 has 15 residues. Germline lookup yields CDR1 MNHEY and CDR2 SVGAGI.

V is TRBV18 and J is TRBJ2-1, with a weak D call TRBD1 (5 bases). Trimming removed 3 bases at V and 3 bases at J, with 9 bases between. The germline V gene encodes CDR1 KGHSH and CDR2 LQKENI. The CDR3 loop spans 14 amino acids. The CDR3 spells CASSPDSYYNEQFF. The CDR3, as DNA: TGTGCCAGCTCACCCGACAGCTACTACAATGAGCAGTTCTTC.

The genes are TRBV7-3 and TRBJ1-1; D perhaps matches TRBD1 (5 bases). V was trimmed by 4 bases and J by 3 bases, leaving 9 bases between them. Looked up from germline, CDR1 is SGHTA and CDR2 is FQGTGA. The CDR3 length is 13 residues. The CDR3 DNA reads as TGTGCCAGCAGCTCAGGGTTAGACACTGAAGCTTTCTTT. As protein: CASSSGLDTEAFF.

This CDR3 is CASYLGTGKISNTGELFF. The CDR3 nucleotides are TGCGCCAGCTATTTAGGGACAGGAAAGATATCGAACACCGGGGAGCTGTTTTTT. The genes are TRBV5-1 and TRBJ2-2; 8 bases agree with TRBD1. The CDR3 consists of 18 residues. CDR1 is SGHRS and CDR2 is YFSETQ in the germline V gene. V lost 7 bases and J lost 0; bases outside the gene matches: 14.

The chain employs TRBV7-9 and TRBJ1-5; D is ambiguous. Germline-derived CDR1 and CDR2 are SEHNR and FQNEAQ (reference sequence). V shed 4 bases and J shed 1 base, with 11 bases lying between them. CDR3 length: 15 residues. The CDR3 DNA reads TGTGCCAGCAGCTCGGACGGGAAGAGCAATCAGCCCCAGCATTTT. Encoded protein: CASSSDGKSNQPQHF. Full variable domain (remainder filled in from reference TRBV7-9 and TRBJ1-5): DTGVSQNPRHKITKRGQNVTFRCDPISEHNRLYWYRQTLGQGPEFLTYFQNEAQLEKSRLLSDRFSAERPKGSFSTLEIQRTEQGDSAMYLCASSSDGKSNQPQHFGDGTRLSIL.

CDR3: CASSPALSSGANVLTF. CDR3 DNA sequence: TGTGCCAGCTCACCAGCGCTTAGCTCTGGGGCCAACGTCCTGACTTTC. The rearrangement uses TRBV18 and TRBJ2-6; D is uncertain. The CDR3 consists of 16 residues. V was shortened by 2 bases and J by 0 bases, with 8 bases between the two germline ends. Germline CDR1 is KGHSH and CDR2 is LQKENI. Using reference TRBV18 and TRBJ2-6 for the parts outside the CDR3, the full variable domain is NAGVMQNPRHLVRRRGQEARLRCSPMKGHSHVYWYRQLPEEGLKFMVYLQKENIIDESGMPKERFSAEFPKEGPSILRIQQVVRGDSAAYFCASSPALSSGANVLTFGAGSRLTVL.

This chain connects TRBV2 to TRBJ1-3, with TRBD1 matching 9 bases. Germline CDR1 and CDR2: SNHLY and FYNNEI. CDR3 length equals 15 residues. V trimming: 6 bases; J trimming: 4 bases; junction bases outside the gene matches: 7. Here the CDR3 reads CASRSRTGEGNTIYF. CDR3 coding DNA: TGTGCCAGCAGGTCCCGGACAGGGGAAGGAAACACCATATATTTT. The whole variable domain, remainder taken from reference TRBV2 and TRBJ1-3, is EPEVTQTPSHQVTQMGQEVILRCVPISNHLYFYWYRQILGQKVEFLVSFYNNEISEKSEIFDDQFSVERPDGSNFTLKIRSTKLEDSAMYFCASRSRTGEGNTIYFGEGSWLTVV.

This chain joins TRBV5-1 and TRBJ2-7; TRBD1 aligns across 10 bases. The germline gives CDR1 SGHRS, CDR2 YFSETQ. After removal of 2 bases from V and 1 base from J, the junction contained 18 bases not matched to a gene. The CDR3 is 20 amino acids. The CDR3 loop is CASSLEGQGGGSGKSYEQYF. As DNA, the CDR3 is TGCGCCAGCAGCTTAGAAGGACAGGGGGGAGGTAGCGGGAAATCCTACGAGCAGTACTTC.